These 24 T cell receptor beta chains were sequenced from one sample in a study of shared clonotypes between healthy human individuals. TCRdb's table, derived via immunoSEQ multiplex PCR, lists solely in-frame clones and lacks some. The table lists 2 million to 2.5 million clones, roughly 93% of them singletons, with around 0.37% in the top ten. Sequenced input: naive CD4+ T cells from PBMCs. Subset described: CD45RA+ positively selected. The receptors shown here come from a man younger than 30 in good health. Some clones in this sample may be carry-over from other donors' samples.

The chain uses TRBV5-1 and TRBJ1-1, with 8 bases aligning to TRBD1. After removal of 4 bases from V and 6 bases from J, the junction contained 8 bases not matched to a gene. The germline CDR1 and CDR2 sequences are SGHRS and YFSETQ. This CDR3 region has 14 residues. The CDR3 nucleotides are TGCGCCAGCAGCACATCAGGGGGCTGGGCTGAAGCTTTCTTT. Translated: CASSTSGGWAEAFF. The full variable domain, completed using reference TRBV5-1 and TRBJ1-1, is KAGVTQTPRYLIKTRGQQVTLSCSPISGHRSVSWYQQTPGQGLQFLFEYFSETQRNKGNFPGRFSGRQFSNSRSEMNVSTLELGDSALYLCASSTSGGWAEAFFGQGTRLTVV.

CDR3 sequence reads: CASSEQGSRYGYTF. In DNA, the CDR3 is TGTGCCAGCAGTGAACAGGGGTCCCGGTATGGCTACACCTTC. The chain links TRBV6-1 to TRBJ1-2, with D perhaps TRBD1 (6 bases). This CDR3 spans 14 amino acids. CDR1 and CDR2 from the germline V gene are MNHNS and SASEGT. V was shortened by 2 bases and J by 5 bases, with 12 bases between the two germline ends.

As to this clone: Within the sample, other DNA sequences also encode this same CDR3. The V call is TRBV7-3, the J call TRBJ1-1, with D possibly TRBD1 on 5 matching bases. V shed 5 bases and J shed 1 base, with 8 bases lying between them. The germline CDR1 and CDR2 sequences are SGHTA and FQGTGA. The CDR3 consists of 13 residues. In DNA, the CDR3 is TGTGCCAGCAGCCTTGGGGCGAACACTGAAGCTTTCTTT. This encodes CASSLGANTEAFF.

This chain connects TRBV7-8 to TRBJ1-1, with TRBD1 identical over 9 bases. The germline V gene encodes CDR1 SGHVS and CDR2 FQNEAQ. The junction had 8 bases not matched to a gene; V was cut back by 3 bases and J by 6 bases. The CDR3 runs to 15 residues. DNA of the CDR3: TGTGCCAGCAGCTTCACCACAGGGGGCGAGGCTGAAGCTTTCTTT. Translating it yields CASSFTTGGEAEAFF.

The chain uses TRBV28 and TRBJ2-2, with D uncertain. V lost 1 base to trimming and J lost 1 base, with 4 bases between them. The CDR3 has 14 amino acids. CDR1 and CDR2 (germline): MDHEN, SYDVKM. CDR3 sequence (DNA): TGTGCCAGCAGTTTATCAGGGAACACCGGGGAGCTGTTTTTT. This sequence encodes CASSLSGNTGELFF. Together with reference TRBV28 and TRBJ2-2, the CDR3 gives the full variable domain: DVKVTQSSRYLVKRTGEKVFLECVQDMDHENMFWYRQDPGLGLRLIYFSYDVKMKEKGDIPEGYSVSREKKERFSLILESASTNQTSMYLCASSLSGNTGELFFGEGSRLTVL.

This chain uses TRBV28 with TRBJ2-7, with 10 bases aligning to TRBD1. Trimming cost V 4 bases and J 3 bases; bases outside gene matches: 12. CDR1 is MDHEN, CDR2 SYDVKM, per germline. The length of the CDR3 is 17 residues. CDR3: CASSSSGTGAANYEQYF. CDR3 nucleotide sequence: TGTGCCAGCAGTTCCTCCGGGACAGGGGCCGCTAACTACGAGCAGTACTTC.

Only one count was recorded for this clone. Mismatch with germline at one junction end may stem from a read error. The chain joins TRBV30 to TRBJ2-3; a possible D gene is TRBD2 (5 bases). Germline V lookup: CDR1 GTSNPN, CDR2 SVGIG (reference sequence). The length of the CDR3 is 11 residues. The CDR3 is CAWSVGELESF. DNA for the CDR3: TGTGCCTGGAGTGTTGGGGAACTAGAGTCTTTC.

The chain employs TRBV30 and TRBJ1-3, with D possibly being TRBD1 (5 bases). Trimming took 8 bases from V and 2 from J, leaving 13 bases between them. The germline CDR1 and CDR2 sequences are GTSNPN and SVGIG (reference sequence). The CDR3 length is 13 residues. This CDR3 reads CAHGWGAGNTIYF. The DNA for the CDR3 is TGTGCCCACGGCTGGGGGGCTGGAAACACCATATATTTT.

V usage is TRBV6-1 and J usage is TRBJ2-7; D is possibly TRBD2 (5 bases). The CDR3 runs to 15 residues. Trimming shortened V by 7 bases and J by 1 base, and 17 bases separated the two germline ends. Germline V gene lookup returns CDR1 MNHNS and CDR2 SASEGT. The CDR3 protein is CASTTRTWASYEQYF. The DNA for the CDR3 is TGTGCCAGCACCACCAGGACTTGGGCTTCCTACGAGCAGTACTTC.

The chain joins TRBV7-3 to TRBJ2-5; a possible D gene is TRBD1 (6 bases). Germline CDR1 and CDR2: SGHTA and FQGTGA. The CDR3 consists of 15 residues. V dropped 4 bases and J dropped 1 base, with 13 bases sitting between them. CDR3 in amino acids: CASSSIQGPQETQYF. The CDR3 nucleotides are TGTGCCAGCAGCTCCATCCAGGGGCCCCAAGAGACCCAGTACTTC.

The rearrangement joins TRBV30 to TRBJ2-3; 9 positions match TRBD1. V shed 8 bases and J 1 base; nucleotides not matched to a gene: 10. CDR1 and CDR2 (germline): GTSNPN, SVGIG (reference sequence). The CDR3 is made up of 15 amino acids. The CDR3 loop reads CASLSDRGGTDTQYF. CDR3 DNA: TGTGCCAGCCTATCTGACAGGGGGGGCACAGATACGCAGTATTTT. The whole variable domain, remainder taken from reference TRBV30 and TRBJ2-3, is SQTIHQWPATLVQPVGSPLSLECTVEGTSNPNLYWYRQAAGRGLQLLFYSVGIGQISSEVPQNLSASRPQDRQFILSSKKLLLSDSGFYLCASLSDRGGTDTQYFGPGTRLTVL.

The chain employs TRBV21-1 and TRBJ2-6; the D segment call TRBD2 is taken from the table without a DNA check. TRBV21-1 is deemed a pseudogene. The CDR3 runs 14 residues. The CDR3 coding sequence is TGTGCCAGCACCCGGGGAGGGAGGGCCAACGTCCTGACTTTC. It specifies CASTRGGRANVLTF.

The J gene is TRBJ2-7, the V gene TRBV11-3; possibly TRBD1 or TRBD2 for D (6 bases each). The germline V gene has CDR1 SGHNT and CDR2 YENEEA. There are 14 residues in the CDR3. Trimming left V 3 bases short and J 5 bases short, with 14 bases between. This CDR3 reads CASSFSQGRNEQYF. DNA for the CDR3: TGTGCCAGCAGCTTTAGCCAGGGGAGGAACGAGCAGTACTTC. The full variable domain, completed using reference TRBV11-3 and TRBJ2-7, is EAGVVQSPRYKIIEKKQPVAFWCNPISGHNTLYWYLQNLGQGPELLIRYENEEAVDDSQLPKDRFSAERLKGVDSTLKIQPAELGDSAVYLCASSFSQGRNEQYFGPGTRLTVT.

In its sample, this clone was seen once. The chain links TRBV5-1 to TRBJ2-1, with 8 positions matching TRBD1. J was trimmed by 3 bases and V by 4 bases; bases with no gene match: 3. Per the germline V gene, CDR1 is SGHRS and CDR2 is YFSETQ. The CDR3 extends over 14 amino acids. CDR3 sequence (DNA): TGCGCCAGCAGCGTTGACAGGGGCTACAATGAGCAGTTCTTC. Translating gives CASSVDRGYNEQFF. Filled out from reference TRBV5-1 and TRBJ2-1, the complete variable domain reads KAGVTQTPRYLIKTRGQQVTLSCSPISGHRSVSWYQQTPGQGLQFLFEYFSETQRNKGNFPGRFSGRQFSNSRSEMNVSTLELGDSALYLCASSVDRGYNEQFFGPGTRLTVL.

The chain employs TRBV5-6 and TRBJ1-6, with a weak D call TRBD1 (5 bases). Germline V gene sequence: CDR1 SGHDT, CDR2 YYEEEE. The CDR3 sequence is 13 residues long. V was shortened by 8 bases and J by 12 bases, with 18 bases between the two germline ends. Here the CDR3 reads CASSGTPFLPLHF. DNA for the CDR3: TGTGCCAGTTCCGGGACTCCTTTTTTACCCCTCCACTTT.

The chain links TRBV28 to TRBJ1-5, with D unclear. Germline V gives CDR1 MDHEN, CDR2 SYDVKM. V was clipped by 4 bases and J by 7 bases, with 23 bases between them. CDR3 length: 17 residues. The CDR3 loop is CASSSLLEGLNGQPQHF. CDR3 DNA sequence: TGTGCCAGCAGTTCCCTCCTCGAAGGGCTAAACGGGCAGCCCCAGCATTTT.

The rearrangement uses TRBV4-1 and TRBJ2-7; D remains ambiguous. Germline V lookup: CDR1 MGHRA, CDR2 YSYEKL. The CDR3 consists of 18 residues. V shed 1 base and J shed 3 bases, with 22 bases lying between them. CDR3 loop: CASSQGHRVKSVFYEQYF. The CDR3, as DNA: TGCGCCAGCAGCCAAGGTCACCGGGTTAAGTCGGTTTTCTACGAGCAGTACTTC.

The chain links TRBV29-1 to TRBJ2-1; 10 positions agree with TRBD2. Germline-derived CDR1 and CDR2 are SQVTM and ANQGSEA. The CDR3 has 14 amino acids. The V gene end was trimmed by 7 bases and the J gene end by 8 bases; junction bases not matched to a gene: 11. In nucleotides, the CDR3 is TGCAGCGCCCGAGGGCCTAGCGGGAGCTATGAGCAGTTCTTC. It specifies CSARGPSGSYEQFF.

The chain is built from TRBV2 and TRBJ2-1; 9 bases line up with TRBD2. Germline values: CDR1 SNHLY, CDR2 FYNNEI. CDR3 length: 11 residues. J gave up 16 bases and V 11 bases, and 12 bases lay outside the gene matches. Here the CDR3 DNA reads TGTGCCTCCGGGCGGGAGGGCTATCCATTCTTC. Translation: CASGREGYPFF.

The chain couples TRBV5-1 to TRBJ1-5, with D possibly matching TRBD1 (6 bases). Trimming stripped 0 bases from V and 2 bases from J, with 15 bases between. The CDR3 extends over 17 amino acids. Germline CDR1 reads SGHRS; CDR2 reads YFSETQ. DNA for the CDR3: TGCGCCAGCAGCTTGGGGGACACCCGAGTTGGCAATCAGCCCCAGCATTTT. Residues: CASSLGDTRVGNQPQHF.

V is TRBV28 and J is TRBJ1-3; the match to TRBD1 covers 9 bases. CDR1 is MDHEN, CDR2 SYDVKM, per germline. V was pared by 8 bases and J by 2 bases, with 1 base of the junction left unmatched. This CDR3 has 13 residues. The CDR3 nucleotides read TGTGCCAGCGGGACAGGGCCTGGAAACACCATATATTTT. This translates into CASGTGPGNTIYF.

V usage is TRBV2 and J usage is TRBJ2-1; TRBD1 matches 7 bases. The CDR3 is 13 residues long. Germline-derived CDR1 and CDR2 are SNHLY and FYNNEI. After removal of 5 bases from V and 8 bases from J, the junction contained 6 bases not matched to a gene. The CDR3 DNA follows: TGTGCCAGCAGTTTGACAGGGTTCGATGAGCAGTTCTTC. This translates into CASSLTGFDEQFF.

The genes are TRBV18 and TRBJ1-4; D is unresolved. The CDR3 has 15 residues. Germline CDR1 is KGHSH and CDR2 is LQKENI. The germline V and J ends were trimmed by 2 bases and 4 bases, with 11 bases remaining between them. The CDR3 is CASSPRRSDNEKLFF. The CDR3, as DNA: TGTGCCAGCTCACCAAGGCGGTCAGATAATGAAAAACTGTTTTTT.

This sequence joins TRBV27 and TRBJ2-3, with TRBD1 as a possible D gene (6 bases). Germline assignment: CDR1 MNHEY and CDR2 SMNVEV (reference sequence). The CDR3 extends over 17 amino acids. The germline V and J ends were trimmed by 8 bases and 0 bases, with 21 bases remaining between them. The CDR3 protein is CASSPSDRPYSTDTQYF. CDR3 nucleotide sequence: TGTGCCAGCTCCCCTTCGGACAGACCCTATAGCACAGATACGCAGTATTTT.